This T cell receptor (beta chain) was profiled in a study of blood T cell repertoires in COVID-19. Study details: Sites in the United States, Italy and Spain provided acute and convalescent COVID-19 samples. Sample material is recorded as cDNA or gDNA derived from T cells, B-cell-depleted T cells, or PBMCs.

In the authors' workflow: Amplification of reference gene primers provided the estimated nucleated cell counts. Produced via immunoSEQ multiplex PCR; TCRdb's table is partial and in-frame only. For V, J and clone size, that table is used; D and trimming come from the DNA. The sample carries about 150,000 clones, around 80% recorded once. This TCR was sampled from a man in his fifties or sixties who had recovered from COVID-19. The sequencing sample was made of peripheral blood.

CDR3 sequence: CASSQEAVAGGPSNEQFF. CDR3 coding DNA: TGTGCCAGCAGCCAAGAGGCGGTAGCGGGAGGGCCCTCCAATGAGCAGTTCTTC. The chain combines TRBV4-2 with TRBJ2-1; TRBD2 agrees at 11 bases. Germline CDR1 LGHNA, CDR2 YNFKEQ. Unmatched junction bases numbered 10, after V lost 0 bases and J lost 6 bases. This CDR3 spans 18 amino acids.